This entry describes one T cell receptor (beta chain). Antigen unknown. This record belongs to a study of T cell responses to AZD1222 COVID-19 vaccine. Germline V lookup: CDR1 GTSNPN, CDR2 SVGIG (reference sequence). The CDR3 has 14 amino acids. Libraries were prepared by immunoSEQ multiplex PCR; TCRdb keeps only in-frame clonotypes and omits some of them. Of more than 90,000 clones listed, roughly 90% are singletons. Study-level results: Unmutated regions of variants are reportedly targeted by nearly half of spike-specific TCRs. White British donors predominated, females outnumbered males, and clonal diversity was possibly underestimated. Of the AZD1222 recipients, only five to seven were seropositive at baseline. Along spike, vaccine-associated CD4 TCRs were found throughout, with dominance at 160-218 and 743-854.

J is TRBJ1-3 and V is TRBV30; tentatively, D is TRBD1 (5 bases). This sequence originates from an adult in good health. Here the sequenced sample was peripheral blood, taken on day 0 of AZD1222 vaccination. The CDR3 protein is CALRSRGSGNTIYF. The CDR3 DNA sequence: TGTGCTTTACGATCGAGGGGCTCTGGAAACACCATATATTTT.